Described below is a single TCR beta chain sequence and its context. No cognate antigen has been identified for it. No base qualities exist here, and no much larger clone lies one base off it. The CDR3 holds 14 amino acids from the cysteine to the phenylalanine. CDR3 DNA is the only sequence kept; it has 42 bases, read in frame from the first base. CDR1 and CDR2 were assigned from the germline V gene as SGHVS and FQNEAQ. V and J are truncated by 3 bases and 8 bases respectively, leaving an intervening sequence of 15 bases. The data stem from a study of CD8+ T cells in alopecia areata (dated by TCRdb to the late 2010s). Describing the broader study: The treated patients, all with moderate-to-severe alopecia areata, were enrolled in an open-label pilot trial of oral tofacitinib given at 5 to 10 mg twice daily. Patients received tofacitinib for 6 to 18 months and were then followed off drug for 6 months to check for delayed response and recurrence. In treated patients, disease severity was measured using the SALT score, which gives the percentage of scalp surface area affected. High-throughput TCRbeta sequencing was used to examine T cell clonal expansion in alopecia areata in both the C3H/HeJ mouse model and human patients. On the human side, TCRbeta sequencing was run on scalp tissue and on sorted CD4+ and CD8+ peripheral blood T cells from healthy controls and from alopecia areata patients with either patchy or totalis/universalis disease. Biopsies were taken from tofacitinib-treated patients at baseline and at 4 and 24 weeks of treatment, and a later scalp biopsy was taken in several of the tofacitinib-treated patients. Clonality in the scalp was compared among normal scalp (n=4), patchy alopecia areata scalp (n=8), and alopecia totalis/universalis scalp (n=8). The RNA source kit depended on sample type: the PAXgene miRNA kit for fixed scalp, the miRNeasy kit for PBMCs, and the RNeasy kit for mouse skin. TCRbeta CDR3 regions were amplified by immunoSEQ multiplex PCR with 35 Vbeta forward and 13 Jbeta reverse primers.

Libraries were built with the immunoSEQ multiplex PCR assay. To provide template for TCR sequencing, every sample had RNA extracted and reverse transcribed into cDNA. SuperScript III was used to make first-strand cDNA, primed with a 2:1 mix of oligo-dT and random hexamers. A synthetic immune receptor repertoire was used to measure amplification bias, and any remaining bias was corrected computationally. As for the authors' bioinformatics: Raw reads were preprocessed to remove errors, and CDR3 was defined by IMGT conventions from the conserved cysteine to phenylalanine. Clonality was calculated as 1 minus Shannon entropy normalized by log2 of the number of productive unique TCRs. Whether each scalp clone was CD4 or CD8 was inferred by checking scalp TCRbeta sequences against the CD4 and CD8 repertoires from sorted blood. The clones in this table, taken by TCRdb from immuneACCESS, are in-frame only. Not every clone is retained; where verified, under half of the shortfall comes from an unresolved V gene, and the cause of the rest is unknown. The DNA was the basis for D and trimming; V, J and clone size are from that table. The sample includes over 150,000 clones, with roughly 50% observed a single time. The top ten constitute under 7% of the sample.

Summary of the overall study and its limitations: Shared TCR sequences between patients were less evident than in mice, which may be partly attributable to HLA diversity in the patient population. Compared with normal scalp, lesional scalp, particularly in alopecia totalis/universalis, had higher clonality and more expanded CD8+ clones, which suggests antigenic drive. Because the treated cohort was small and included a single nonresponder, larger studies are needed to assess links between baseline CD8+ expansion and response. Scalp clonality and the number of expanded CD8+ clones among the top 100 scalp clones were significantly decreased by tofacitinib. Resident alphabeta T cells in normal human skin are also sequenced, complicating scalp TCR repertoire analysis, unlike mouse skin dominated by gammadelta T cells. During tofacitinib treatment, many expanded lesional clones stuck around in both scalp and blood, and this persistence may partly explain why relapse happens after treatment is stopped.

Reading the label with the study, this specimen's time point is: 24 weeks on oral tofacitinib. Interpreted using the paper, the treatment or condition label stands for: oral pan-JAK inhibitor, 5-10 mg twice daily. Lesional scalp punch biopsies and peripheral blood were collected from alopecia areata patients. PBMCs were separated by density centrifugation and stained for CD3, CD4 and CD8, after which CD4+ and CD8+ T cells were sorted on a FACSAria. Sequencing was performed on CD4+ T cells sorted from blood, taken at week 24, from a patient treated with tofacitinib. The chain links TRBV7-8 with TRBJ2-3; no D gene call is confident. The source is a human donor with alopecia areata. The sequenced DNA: TGTGCCAGCAGCTTCCCGAGTGAGTCCGGTACGCAGTATTTT. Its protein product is CASSFPSESGTQYF.